Shown below are 6 T cell receptor beta chains from a single sample sequenced in a study of cytomegalovirus exposure and HLA in healthy donors. The PCR was carried out with 60 Vbeta primers and 13 Jbeta primers. Profiling relied on immunoSEQ multiplex PCR, and the TCRdb table lists in-frame clones only, not all of them. The profile shows about 150,000 clones, over 75% of them singletons. Sequenced material: PBMCs. The receptor source for this set is a male donor in good health and CMV-seronegative.

This rearrangement joins TRBV7-6 to TRBJ1-1; D gene ambiguous. CDR3 length: 13 amino acids. Germline V gene data show CDR1 as SGHVS and CDR2 as FNYEAQ. The V end lost 1 base, the J end lost 4 bases, and 7 bases lay between the germline ends. The CDR3 coding sequence is TGTGCCAGCAGCTTAGAGTCGGGCACTGAAGCTTTCTTT. This codes for CASSLESGTEAFF.

V gene TRBV5-1 combines with J gene TRBJ2-3, with D possibly matching TRBD2 (6 bases). The CDR3 contains 16 residues. Germline lookup yields CDR1 SGHRS and CDR2 YFSETQ. The germline V and J ends were trimmed by 1 base and 2 bases, with 14 bases remaining between them. The CDR3 spells CASSLLGGGLTDTQYF. DNA of the CDR3: TGCGCCAGCAGCTTGTTGGGGGGAGGTCTCACAGATACGCAGTATTTT.

The gene calls are TRBV5-3 and TRBJ1-2; a weak D match, TRBD1 (6 bases). TRBV5-3 belongs to the ORF category, with a function that is uncertain. The CDR3 sequence is 15 residues long. Trimming shortened V by 2 bases and J by 5 bases, and 16 bases separated the two germline ends. The CDR3 coding sequence is TGTGCCAGAAGCTTTGGGAAAGGGGGTTGGTATGGCTACACCTTC. Encoded protein: CARSFGKGGWYGYTF.

The chain combines TRBV6-5 with TRBJ1-5; TRBD1 is a possible D gene (6 bases). Trimming removed 3 bases at V and 7 bases at J, with 10 bases between. This CDR3 has 13 residues. From germline, CDR1 is MNHEY and CDR2 SVGAGI. The DNA for the CDR3 is TGTGCCAGCAGTTATCGGACAGCCCAGCCCCAGCATTTT. Amino acid sequence: CASSYRTAQPQHF.

The chain has TRBV25-1 and TRBJ1-2; 10 positions agree with TRBD1. Germline trimming cut 5 bases from V and 3 bases from J; bases unmatched to any gene: 9. Germline V lookup: CDR1 MGHDK, CDR2 SYGVNS. The CDR3 extends over 16 amino acids. The chain's CDR3 is CASSPGQGRPYYGYTF. For the CDR3, the DNA is TGTGCCAGCAGTCCGGGACAGGGGCGACCTTACTATGGCTACACCTTC.

The chain carries TRBV7-8 and TRBJ2-3, with 8 positions matching TRBD2. Losses at the gene ends were 5 bases for V and 2 bases for J; bases not matched to a gene: 12. Germline-derived CDR1 and CDR2 are SGHVS and FQNEAQ. This CDR3 has 17 amino acids. In DNA form, the CDR3 reads TGTGCCAGCAGCCCAAGGTGGATAGCGGGACCCACAGATACGCAGTATTTT. Protein product: CASSPRWIAGPTDTQYF. Combining the CDR3 with reference TRBV7-8 and TRBJ2-3 gives the whole variable domain GAGVSQSPRYKVAKRGQDVALRCDPISGHVSLFWYQQALGQGPEFLTYFQNEAQLDKSGLPSDRFFAERPEGSVSTLKIQRTQQEDSAVYLCASSPRWIAGPTDTQYFGPGTRLTVL.